This T cell receptor (beta chain) was sequenced in a study of CD4 T cells in relation to SARS-CoV-2 and coronaviruses. Regarding this clone: What it binds is unknown.

Before the COVID-19 pandemic, during about 2010-2019, CD4+ T cells were taken from unexposed donors. CD4+ T cells were isolated from the cells after less than 13 days of culture. Profiling relied on immunoSEQ multiplex PCR, and the TCRdb table lists in-frame clones only, not all of them. Altogether 16,000 or so clones are present, roughly four fifths being singletons, with the ten largest covering roughly 41%. The V gene's germline CDR1 is SGDLS and CDR2 YYNGEE. The CDR3 is 15 amino acids. The V gene lost 4 bases and the J gene lost 0 bases, with 11 bases spanning the gap. The rearrangement uses TRBV9 and TRBJ2-1; D not certain. Material: CD4+ T cells from PBMCs, cultured in vitro. This receptor was taken from a human donor in good health. The DNA for the CDR3 is TGTGCCAGCAGCACGCCACCCGGCTCCTACAATGAGCAGTTCTTC. This sequence encodes CASSTPPGSYNEQFF.